The present T cell receptor beta chain was sequenced within a study of cytotoxic CD8 clonotypes in ibrutinib-treated CLL. Study summary: Treatment had run for a median about 11 months, range 6 to 36, when response samples were taken.

Regarding the study as a whole: Patients with sustained remission and those progressing were sampled at differing times. Clonality increased at ibrutinib response, then returned toward baseline at progression.

The germline V and J ends were trimmed by 10 bases and 8 bases, with 17 bases remaining between them. The V gene's germline CDR1 is ENHRY and CDR2 SYGVKD. The CDR3 runs to 12 residues. Points on this clone: Its antigen is still unknown.

Assay used: immunoSEQ multiplex PCR; TCRdb lists only in-frame clones, some missing. This sample has about 200,000 clones; about three quarters occur once, and the top ten carry 5.9%. Sequencing was performed on PBMCs, taken after 12 months of ibrutinib treatment. The gene calls are TRBV10-3 and TRBJ1-2, with a tentative D call TRBD1 (6 bases). This TCR derives from a human donor with chronic lymphocytic leukemia. CDR3 residues: CATQTGTHGYTF. In DNA, the CDR3 is TGTGCCACCCAGACAGGCACTCACGGCTACACCTTC.